The next 24 T cell receptor beta chains were all read from a single sample in a study of cytomegalovirus exposure and HLA in healthy donors. It was with 60 Vbeta and 13 Jbeta primers that the PCR ran. Sequencing used immunoSEQ multiplex PCR; TCRdb keeps in-frame clones, though not all of them. In the table there are about 110,000 clones, around 76% of which are singletons. Sequencing input: PBMCs. The receptors originated from a woman between 45 and 65 years old in good health and CMV-seropositive.

The chain recombines TRBV7-2 with TRBJ2-2; 11 nucleotides match TRBD2. The CDR3 spans 14 residues. The V gene end was trimmed by 6 bases and the J gene end by 6 bases; junction bases not matched to a gene: 3. Germline values: CDR1 SGHTA, CDR2 FQGNSA. The CDR3 sequence is CASRDSGGAGELFF. For the CDR3, the DNA is TGTGCCAGCAGGGATAGCGGGGGGGCCGGGGAGCTGTTTTTT.

V usage is TRBV30 and J usage is TRBJ2-3; TRBD2 is a possible D gene (6 bases). This CDR3 has 15 amino acids. Germline CDR1 reads GTSNPN; CDR2 reads SVGIG (reference sequence). Trimming took off 5 bases at V and 6 bases at J, with 21 bases between the two ends. CDR3 sequence: CAWVPGLIEVDTQYF. The CDR3 coding sequence is TGTGCCTGGGTCCCGGGACTGATTGAGGTGGATACGCAGTATTTT.

This CDR3 reads CASSGRLHQPQHF. CDR3 DNA: TGTGCCAGCAGTGGGCGGTTGCATCAGCCCCAGCATTTT. This rearrangement joins TRBV2 to TRBJ1-5; D not certain. Germline V gives CDR1 SNHLY, CDR2 FYNNEI. The V gene lost 4 bases and the J gene lost 5 bases, with 9 bases spanning the gap. CDR3 length: 13 residues.

The genes are TRBV5-8 and TRBJ2-3, with D possibly matching TRBD1 (6 bases). Deletions cut 2 bases from V and 1 base from J, with 17 bases between. This CDR3 is 17 amino acids long. Germline CDR1 reads SGHTS; CDR2 reads YDEGEE. The CDR3: CASSFQPTGWGTDTQYF. The DNA for the CDR3 is TGTGCCAGCAGCTTCCAACCCACAGGGTGGGGCACAGATACGCAGTATTTT.

The gene calls are TRBV11-2 and TRBJ2-7; perhaps TRBD1 as D (5 bases). The CDR3 has 13 residues. V was clipped by 4 bases and J by 2 bases, with 9 bases between them. From germline, CDR1 is SGHAT and CDR2 FQNNGV. CDR3 amino acids: CASSSTETYEQYF. The CDR3 nucleotides are TGTGCCAGCAGCTCGACAGAAACCTACGAGCAGTACTTC.

The genes are TRBV25-1 and TRBJ1-2, with 7 bases fitting TRBD1. Unmatched junction bases numbered 10, after V lost 5 bases and J lost 7 bases. The CDR3 is 14 residues long. From germline, CDR1 is MGHDK and CDR2 SYGVNS. CDR3 bases: TGTGCCAGCAGTAGCCCTGGGAGACAGGGTGGCTACACCTTC. Residues: CASSSPGRQGGYTF.

This chain joins TRBV5-1 and TRBJ2-5; 12 bases map to TRBD1. In germline, CDR1 is SGHRS, CDR2 YFSETQ. The CDR3 is 17 residues long. The V gene end was trimmed by 0 bases and the J gene end by 5 bases; junction bases not matched to a gene: 8. The CDR3 DNA reads as TGCGCCAGCAGCTTGGGGGACAGGGGGCGCCTACGGGAGACCCAGTACTTC. Translation: CASSLGDRGRLRETQYF.

The chain has TRBV15 and TRBJ2-3; TRBD2 matches at 14 bases. Germline V gene sequence: CDR1 LNHNV, CDR2 YYDKDF (reference sequence). This CDR3 is built from 18 residues. V lost 2 bases, J lost 2 bases, and 6 bases stayed unmatched. The CDR3 protein is CATSRTRLAGGTTDTQYF. CDR3 nucleotide sequence: TGTGCCACCAGCAGAACAAGACTAGCGGGGGGGACCACAGATACGCAGTATTTT.

The chain carries TRBV5-6 and TRBJ1-5, with D possibly TRBD1 on 5 matching bases. In germline, CDR1 is SGHDT, CDR2 YYEEEE. V lost 5 bases to trimming and J lost 0 bases, with 12 bases between them. The CDR3 consists of 15 residues. CDR3: CASSRAGDSNQPQHF. DNA of the CDR3: TGTGCCAGCAGTAGGGCGGGGGATAGCAATCAGCCCCAGCATTTT.

The chain recombines TRBV28 with TRBJ1-2, with D perhaps matching TRBD1 (6 bases). V shed 5 bases and J shed 7 bases, with 20 bases lying between them. The V gene's germline CDR1 is MDHEN and CDR2 SYDVKM. The CDR3 length is 15 residues. Here the CDR3 DNA reads TGTGCCAGCAGTGGGGCGGGGGCCGGGGCTTCTGGCTACACCTTC. This encodes CASSGAGAGASGYTF.

This clone was counted between two and nine times. The chain carries TRBV7-6 and TRBJ2-3; no firm D call. The CDR3 is 15 amino acids. The germline gives CDR1 SGHVS, CDR2 FNYEAQ. V lost 4 bases and J 0 bases, leaving 11 bases between the germline ends. The CDR3 nucleotides are TGTGCCAGCAGCTCCCTCGGGTCCAGCACAGATACGCAGTATTTT. It is translated as CASSSLGSSTDTQYF. The entire variable domain, with the rest obtained from reference TRBV7-6 and TRBJ2-3, is as follows: GAGVSQSPRYKVTKRGQDVALRCDPISGHVSLYWYRQALGQGPEFLTYFNYEAQQDKSGLPNDRFSAERPEGSISTLTIQRTEQRDSAMYRCASSSLGSSTDTQYFGPGTRLTVL.

This clone has just a few counts. This chain links TRBV19 with TRBJ2-6; a weak D match, TRBD1 (5 bases). Germline V lookup: CDR1 LNHDA, CDR2 SQIVND (reference sequence). The CDR3 has 18 amino acids. Trimming stripped 3 bases from V and 0 bases from J, with 15 bases between. The CDR3 sequence: CASSISGRASSGANVLTF. The DNA for the CDR3 is TGTGCCAGTAGTATTTCGGGCAGGGCTAGCTCTGGGGCCAACGTCCTGACTTTC.

The rearrangement joins TRBV18 to TRBJ2-7; 7 bases fit TRBD1. Germline V gene sequence: CDR1 KGHSH, CDR2 LQKENI. V dropped 3 bases and J dropped 0; count of bases not matched to a gene: 8. The CDR3 extends over 16 amino acids. The CDR3 DNA is TGTGCCAGCTCACCTAAAGGGACAGCCACCTCCTACGAGCAGTACTTC. Translated: CASSPKGTATSYEQYF. The full variable domain, completed using reference TRBV18 and TRBJ2-7, is NAGVMQNPRHLVRRRGQEARLRCSPMKGHSHVYWYRQLPEEGLKFMVYLQKENIIDESGMPKERFSAEFPKEGPSILRIQQVVRGDSAAYFCASSPKGTATSYEQYFGPGTRLTVT.

CDR3 nucleotide sequence: TGTGCCAGCAGCAACAGGGGGCCTGGGGCCAACGTCCTGACTTTC. It specifies CASSNRGPGANVLTF. The chain carries TRBV9 and TRBJ2-6; TRBD1 matches at 9 bases. This CDR3 has 15 amino acids. J gave up 2 bases and V 4 bases, and 1 base lay outside the gene matches. Germline V gene sequence: CDR1 SGDLS, CDR2 YYNGEE.

CDR3 residues: CASRRGGGTDVYGYTF. CDR3 nucleotides: TGTGCCAGCAGGCGTGGAGGAGGGACAGATGTCTATGGCTACACCTTC. This rearrangement joins TRBV7-8 to TRBJ1-2; 7 nucleotides line up with TRBD1. There are 16 residues in the CDR3. Trimming cost V 6 bases and J 4 bases; bases outside gene matches: 14. Looked up from germline, CDR1 is SGHVS and CDR2 is FQNEAQ.

V is TRBV4-2 and J is TRBJ2-3; 7 bases align to TRBD1. Germline CDR1 LGHNA, CDR2 YNFKEQ. With 4 bases clipped from V and 2 bases from J, the junction kept 6 bases outside the gene matches. The CDR3 runs 15 residues. CDR3 sequence (DNA): TGTGCCAGCAGCCGGGGACAGAAATTCACAGATACGCAGTATTTT. It encodes CASSRGQKFTDTQYF.

This clone was observed a handful of times. V is TRBV28 and J is TRBJ1-2; TRBD1 might be the D (6 bases). V shed 5 bases and J shed 8 bases, with 15 bases lying between them. This CDR3 region has 13 residues. Germline V CDR1 and CDR2: MDHEN, SYDVKM. The CDR3 here is CASSEYREIGYTF. Here the CDR3 DNA reads TGTGCCAGCAGTGAATACAGGGAGATCGGCTACACCTTC.

The V gene is TRBV7-9, the J gene TRBJ1-2, with 7 positions matching TRBD1. The germline gives CDR1 SEHNR, CDR2 FQNEAQ (reference sequence). The CDR3 has 16 residues. J was trimmed by 3 bases and V by 4 bases; bases with no gene match: 11. The CDR3 loop is CASSSWDSHPYYGYTF. CDR3 nucleotide sequence: TGTGCCAGCAGCTCCTGGGACAGCCATCCCTACTATGGCTACACCTTC.

The chain has TRBV6-1 and TRBJ2-1, with D unresolved. Germline V gene lookup returns CDR1 MNHNS and CDR2 SASEGT. CDR3 size: 15 residues. Trimming stripped 6 bases from V and 0 bases from J, with 12 bases between. The CDR3 DNA sequence: TGTGCCAGCAGATCGTCGGAGAGCTCCTACAATGAGCAGTTCTTC. Amino acids: CASRSSESSYNEQFF.

Only one count was recorded for this clone. This chain joins TRBV10-2 and TRBJ1-1; D is possibly TRBD1 (6 bases). V lost 7 bases and J 2 bases, leaving 14 bases between the germline ends. The germline gives CDR1 WSHSY, CDR2 SAAADI. The CDR3 is 14 residues long. In DNA, the CDR3 is TGCGCCAGCAACGGGCAGGGGCCAAACACTGAAGCTTTCTTT. Translating it yields CASNGQGPNTEAFF.

The genes are TRBV28 and TRBJ2-1; TRBD1 might be the D (5 bases). The CDR3 sequence is 15 residues long. V lost 2 bases and J 2 bases, leaving 10 bases between the germline ends. Germline-derived CDR1 and CDR2 are MDHEN and SYDVKM. As DNA, the CDR3 is TGTGCCAGCAGTTTAAGGACAACGGCCTACAATGAGCAGTTCTTC. Translation gives CASSLRTTAYNEQFF.

Comment on this clone: A junction boundary mismatches the germline segment, possibly from a read error. The sample contains more than one DNA sequence encoding this CDR3. This rearrangement joins TRBV30 to TRBJ1-4; D is unclear. Germline V gene data show CDR1 as GTSNPN and CDR2 as SVGIG (reference sequence). This CDR3 spans 12 amino acids. CDR3 sequence: CAWNGFNEKLFF. In DNA form, the CDR3 reads TGTGCCTGGAACGGGTTTAATGAAAAACTGTTCTTT.

The chain uses TRBV9 and TRBJ2-3; D gene uncertain. Germline loops: CDR1 SGDLS, CDR2 YYNGEE. CDR3 length: 14 residues. Trimming shortened V by 4 bases and J by 1 base, and 10 bases separated the two germline ends. DNA of the CDR3: TGTGCCAGCAGCCCTTGGGCTGGCACAGATACGCAGTATTTT. Its translation: CASSPWAGTDTQYF. The full variable domain, in which reference TRBV9 and TRBJ2-3 provide the parts outside the CDR3, is DSGVTQTPKHLITATGQRVTLRCSPRSGDLSVYWYQQSLDQGLQFLIQYYNGEERAKGNILERFSAQQFPDLHSELNLSSLELGDSALYFCASSPWAGTDTQYFGPGTRLTVL.

This chain connects TRBV27 to TRBJ1-5; 10 nucleotides match TRBD1. Germline CDR1 MNHEY, CDR2 SMNVEV (reference sequence). The CDR3 is 17 amino acids. V gave up 7 bases and J gave up 3 bases; unmatched junction bases: 12. The CDR3 bases are TGTGCCAGCACCTCTTTAACCGGGACAGGGGTCAATCAGCCCCAGCATTTT. Its translation is CASTSLTGTGVNQPQHF.